This T cell receptor (beta chain) derives from a study of PD-1 blockade in classical Hodgkin lymphoma. Assay: immunoSEQ multiplex PCR; the TCRdb copy retains only in-frame clones and omits some. The sample consists of over 15,000 clones, roughly 80% of them appearing once. About this clone itself: Antigen unknown.

Brentuximab vedotin exposure varied, and every patient relapsed after autologous stem cell transplantation. Each best response was a complete response, a partial response or progressive disease. Notes on the study in general: The causes of the repertoire differences, possibly disease activity or prior therapy, remain undefined. Patients starting nivolumab less than 1 year after ASCT had lower diversity and were excluded from later analyses. Baseline diversity resembling that of newly diagnosed patients was seen in complete responders.

Sequencing was performed on peripheral blood mononuclear cells (PBMCs), taken before the second cycle of nivolumab. This receptor was taken from a human donor with classical Hodgkin lymphoma.

The CDR3 DNA sequence: TGTGCCAGCAGCCCCGGGACTAGCGGGAGCTGGTCCTACGAGCAGTACTTC. It encodes CASSPGTSGSWSYEQYF. The chain combines TRBV7-2 with TRBJ2-7; 14 nucleotides match TRBD2. The CDR3 sequence is 17 residues long. CDR1 and CDR2 (germline): SGHTA, FQGNSA. V dropped 5 bases and J dropped 1; count of bases not matched to a gene: 7.